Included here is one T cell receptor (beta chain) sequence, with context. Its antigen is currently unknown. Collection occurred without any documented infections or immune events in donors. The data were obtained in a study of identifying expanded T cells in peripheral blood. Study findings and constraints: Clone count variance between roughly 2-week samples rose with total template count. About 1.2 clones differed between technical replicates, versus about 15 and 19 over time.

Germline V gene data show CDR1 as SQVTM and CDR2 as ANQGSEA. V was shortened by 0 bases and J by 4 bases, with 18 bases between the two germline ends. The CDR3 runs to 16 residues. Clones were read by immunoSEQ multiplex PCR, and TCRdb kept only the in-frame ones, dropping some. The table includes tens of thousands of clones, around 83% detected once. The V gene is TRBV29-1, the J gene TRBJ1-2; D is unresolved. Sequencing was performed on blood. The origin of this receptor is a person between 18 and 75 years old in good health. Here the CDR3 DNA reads TGCAGCGTTGAAGATTTTGAGAGCTTAGACCTCTATGGCTACACCTTC. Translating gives CSVEDFESLDLYGYTF.